Detailed here is one T cell receptor (beta chain). Its antigen is not known. The data belong to a study of CD8+ T cells in alopecia areata. Treatment here: oral pan-JAK inhibitor, 5-10 mg twice daily. The sorting of PBMCs gave CD4+ and CD8+ T cells. The sequencing template was cDNA reverse transcribed from extracted RNA. The table came from immunoSEQ multiplex PCR; TCRdb's copy has only in-frame clones and leaves some out. The sample lists about 210,000 clones, roughly 40% occurring once. Study-wide findings and caveats: Lesional scalp, notably in alopecia totalis/universalis, had clonality above that of normal scalp.

The receptor comes from a human donor with alopecia areata. The sample consisted of CD4+ T cells sorted from blood, taken around week 37, from a patient treated with tofacitinib.

The CDR3 DNA follows: TGTGCCAGCAGCGTGAGGCTAGCGGGCTTCCATGAGCAGTTCTTC. Its protein product is CASSVRLAGFHEQFF. This chain joins TRBV9 and TRBJ2-1, with 8 bases matching TRBD2. V shed 2 bases, J shed 8 bases, and the junction held 9 bases outside the gene matches. The CDR3 contains 15 residues. The germline gives CDR1 SGDLS, CDR2 YYNGEE.